Sequencing of this T cell receptor beta chain was carried out in a study of T cells in localized non-small cell lung cancer. Broader study findings: T cell clonality was highest in uninvolved adjacent lung, above tumor.

TCRdb's table, derived via immunoSEQ multiplex PCR, lists solely in-frame clones and lacks some. The repertoire holds 38,000 or so clones, with about 76% as singletons. Germline CDR1 KGHSH, CDR2 LQKENI. The CDR3 runs to 13 residues. Trimming shortened V by 5 bases and J by 7 bases, and 14 bases separated the two germline ends. Points on this clone: Its cognate antigen is unknown.

Material: peripheral blood mononuclear cells, obtained before any cancer treatment. This TCR was recovered from a male donor aged 60 or over with stage II lung adenocarcinoma. This rearrangement joins TRBV18 to TRBJ1-2, with D maybe TRBD1 (5 bases). The CDR3 protein is CASSATGEPGYTF. In nucleotides, the CDR3 is TGTGCCAGCTCAGCTACGGGGGAACCTGGCTACACCTTC.